These T cell receptor beta chains were read from a single sample in a study of T cell responses to AZD1222 COVID-19 vaccine. Clones were sequenced by immunoSEQ multiplex PCR, and TCRdb holds only the in-frame ones, with some missing. The repertoire holds about 98,000 clones, with around 83% as singletons. Sequenced here: peripheral blood, sampled on day 0 of AZD1222 vaccination. These receptors originate from an adult in good health. The CDR3 runs from the conserved cysteine through the conserved F or W. The order of the fields is V gene, J gene, D gene, clone size, CDR3 length, CDR3 DNA, CDR3 protein. The D gene is left open where the match is weak. For some rows the clone size is stated as once, few or many, or as a class when expanded; others skip it.

TRBV21-1	TRBJ2-3	-	-	15	TGTGCCAGCAGCAAAGAGAGGGGGGGCACAGATACGCAGTATTTT	CASSKERGGTDTQYF
TRBV27	TRBJ1-3	TRBD1	-	15	TGTGCCAGCAGGAGGGACAGCTTCTCTGGAAACACCATATATTTT	CASRRDSFSGNTIYF
TRBV5-1	TRBJ1-4	TRBD1	-	15	TGCGCCAGCAGGTCTCCCGGGACAGGAGGAGAAAAACTGTTTTTT	CASRSPGTGGEKLFF
TRBV2	TRBJ2-7	-	-	14	TGTGCCAGCAGTGAAGGTAGGCCCTCCTACGAGCAGTACTTC	CASSEGRPSYEQYF
TRBV12-3/TRBV12-4	TRBJ1-2	-	-	13	TGTGCCAGCAGCCGAGACCCTAACTATGGCTACACCTTC	CASSRDPNYGYTF
TRBV18	TRBJ2-3	-	once	14	TGTGCCAGCTCACCAATCACATACACAGATACGCAGTATTTT	CASSPITYTDTQYF
TRBV29-1	TRBJ2-1	TRBD1	-	16	TGCAGCGTACCCAGGGACAGTTTGAGCTCCTACAATGAGCAGTTCTTC	CSVPRDSLSSYNEQFF
TRBV29-1	TRBJ1-1	-	few	14	TGCAGCGTTGAAGGGGGTGGGAGGAACACTGAAGCTTTCTTT	CSVEGGGRNTEAFF
TRBV7-2	TRBJ2-7	-	-	14	TGTGCCAGCAGCTTAGCGGGGCACTCCTACGAGCAGTACTTC	CASSLAGHSYEQYF
TRBV10-3	TRBJ2-3	TRBD2	few	16	TGTGCCATCAGTGAGTCCCTAGCGGGGGGACAAGATACGCAGTATTTT	CAISESLAGGQDTQYF
TRBV7-9	TRBJ2-1	-	-	12	TGTGCCAGCAGCCGAGGGGAGGAGGGGCAGTTCTTC	CASSRGEEGQFF
TRBV19	TRBJ1-1	TRBD1	-	14	TGTGCCAGCACAAAGTACAGGGGAATCACTGAAGCTTTCTTT	CASTKYRGITEAFF
TRBV6-1	TRBJ1-5	-	-	14	TGTGCCAGCAGTGAAGCGTCGGGCAATCAGCCCCAGCATTTT	CASSEASGNQPQHF
TRBV27	TRBJ2-2	-	-	12	TGTGCCAGCAGTGTGTTTGGCGGGGAGCTGTTTTTT	CASSVFGGELFF
TRBV27	TRBJ2-1	-	-	12	TGTGCCAGCAGTGGAGGTGGCTGGGAGCAGTTCTTC	CASSGGGWEQFF
TRBV5-1	TRBJ2-5	-	-	14	TGCGCCAGCAGCTTGACGACTTCCCAAGAGACCCAGTACTTC	CASSLTTSQETQYF